Presented here are 11 T cell receptor beta chains from one specimen sequenced in a study of blood T cell repertoires in COVID-19. TCRdb keeps only in-frame clones here, not all; method: immunoSEQ multiplex PCR. Of under 120,000 clones detected, 80% to 90% appear once; the ten largest clones hold approximately 30%. Sequenced input: peripheral blood. The receptors were gathered from a woman older than 75 with acute or convalescent COVID-19.

This sequence joins TRBV30 and TRBJ2-2; 11 nucleotides agree with TRBD1. Germline V gene sequence: CDR1 GTSNPN, CDR2 SVGIG (reference sequence). V dropped 5 bases and J dropped 7; count of bases not matched to a gene: 9. The CDR3 runs 15 residues. As DNA, the CDR3 is TGTGCCTGGGGGGCTGGACAGGGGGCCGGCGGGGAGCTGTTTTTT. This sequence encodes CAWGAGQGAGGELFF.

The chain has TRBV4-1 and TRBJ1-1; D is ambiguous. Trimming shortened V by 0 bases and J by 4 bases, and 21 bases separated the two germline ends. The CDR3 is 18 amino acids. Looked up from germline, CDR1 is MGHRA and CDR2 is YSYEKL. CDR3 sequence (DNA): TGCGCCAGCAGCCAAGATACCCAAACGATGGAGGCGATCACTGAAGCTTTCTTT. Its translation is CASSQDTQTMEAITEAFF.

This chain joins TRBV5-6 and TRBJ2-3, with 13 bases fitting TRBD2. From germline, CDR1 is SGHDT and CDR2 YYEEEE. The CDR3 runs 17 residues. V shed 4 bases, J shed 5 bases, and the junction held 10 bases outside the gene matches. The chain's CDR3 is CASSLVGTSGVLDTQYF. CDR3 nucleotides: TGTGCCAGCAGCCTAGTAGGGACTAGCGGGGTTTTAGATACGCAGTATTTT.

The genes are TRBV5-1 and TRBJ2-5; a weak D match, TRBD2 (5 bases). Germline V CDR1 and CDR2: SGHRS, YFSETQ. The CDR3 is made up of 14 amino acids. V was pared by 4 bases and J by 7 bases, with 17 bases between. The CDR3 reads CASSETLEVGTQYF. Written as DNA, the CDR3 is TGCGCCAGCAGCGAGACATTGGAGGTGGGGACCCAGTACTTC.

The chain joins TRBV7-2 to TRBJ2-7; D might be TRBD1 (5 bases). The CDR3 loop spans 15 amino acids. Trimming pared 1 base from V and 2 bases from J, leaving 12 bases between. Per germline, CDR1 SGHTA and CDR2 FQGNSA. The CDR3 sequence is CASSLEPGLAYEQYF. In nucleotides, the CDR3 is TGTGCCAGCAGCTTAGAACCAGGGTTGGCCTACGAGCAGTACTTC.

V and J are TRBV9 and TRBJ1-3; no clear D gene. The CDR3 loop spans 15 amino acids. The germline gives CDR1 SGDLS, CDR2 YYNGEE. V lost 1 base, J lost 4 bases, and 12 bases lay in between. The CDR3 is CASSVSTSGGNTIYF. CDR3 sequence (DNA): TGTGCCAGCAGCGTATCCACCTCGGGAGGAAACACCATATATTTT.

V usage is TRBV11-3 and J usage is TRBJ2-1; 11 bases map to TRBD1. CDR3 size: 15 residues. V lost 5 bases, J lost 2 bases, and 2 bases stayed unmatched. Germline V CDR1 and CDR2: SGHNT, YENEEA. DNA of the CDR3: TGTGCCAGCAGCCCGGGACAGGGGGCCTACAATGAGCAGTTCTTC. The encoded protein is CASSPGQGAYNEQFF.

This clone was recorded once. The chain has TRBV25-1 and TRBJ2-3; 8 bases fit TRBD1. Germline CDR1 and CDR2: MGHDK and SYGVNS. The CDR3 loop spans 18 amino acids. V was pared by 3 bases and J by 0 bases, with 11 bases of the junction left unmatched. CDR3 nucleotides: TGTGCCAGCAGTGACCGCCCACCCAGGGGGCGCAGCACAGATACGCAGTATTTT. Its protein product is CASSDRPPRGRSTDTQYF.

The V call is TRBV6-5, the J call TRBJ2-1; 9 bases match TRBD2. V was clipped by 4 bases and J by 2 bases; unmatched bases: 3. CDR1 and CDR2 from the germline V gene are MNHEY and SVGAGI. The CDR3 has 15 residues. CDR3 sequence: CASSWRGGPYNEQFF. CDR3 DNA: TGTGCCAGCAGTTGGCGGGGGGGCCCCTACAATGAGCAGTTCTTC.

The chain links TRBV23-1 to TRBJ2-4; TRBD1 matches at 9 bases. TRBV23-1 belongs to the ORF category, with a function that is uncertain. CDR3 length equals 15 residues. V lost 3 bases and J lost 0; bases outside the gene matches: 0. The CDR3 loop is CASSQTGGAKNIQYF. DNA of the CDR3: TGCGCCAGCAGTCAGACAGGGGGAGCCAAAAACATTCAGTACTTC.

This chain connects TRBV7-3 to TRBJ2-3, with 14 nucleotides matching TRBD2. Trimming at V came to 5 bases and at J to 9 bases, leaving 7 bases not matched to a gene. The CDR3 extends over 15 amino acids. CDR1 is SGHTA and CDR2 is FQGTGA in the germline V gene. The CDR3, as DNA: TGTGCCAGCAGCGCGACTAGCGGGGGGGCCTACACGCAGTATTTT. Amino acid sequence: CASSATSGGAYTQYF.